Below, one T cell receptor beta chain is given with its context. Method: immunoSEQ multiplex PCR; TCRdb's copy keeps in-frame clones and lacks some. The sample has about 28,000 clones, approximately 90% seen once. This entry comes from a study of OX40 agonist ivuxolimab in advanced cancers. The CDR3 sequence is 15 residues long. Trimming took 5 bases from V and 2 from J; bases not matched to a gene: 7. Germline CDR1 MNHNY, CDR2 SVGAGI (reference sequence). This receptor was taken from an adult with an advanced solid tumor such as melanoma, head and neck, liver or kidney cancer. This specimen consisted of CD4+ or CD8+ T cells sorted from blood, obtained in a trial of the OX40 agonist ivuxolimab. The V call is TRBV6-6, the J call TRBJ2-3, with 7 bases identical to TRBD1. CDR3 bases: TGTGCCAGCAGTACCGGGACAGCGCCCACAGATACGCAGTATTTT. Translating it yields CASSTGTAPTDTQYF.